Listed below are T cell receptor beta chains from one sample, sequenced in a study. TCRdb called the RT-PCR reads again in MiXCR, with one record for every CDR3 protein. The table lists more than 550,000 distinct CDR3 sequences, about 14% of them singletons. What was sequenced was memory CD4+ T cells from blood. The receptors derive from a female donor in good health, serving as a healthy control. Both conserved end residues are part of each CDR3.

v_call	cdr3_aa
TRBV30	CARTRQGGYEQYF
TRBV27	CASSPRTSGRGEQFF
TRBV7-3	CASSLKGPGQGASSDTQYF
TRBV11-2	CASSLVGGLVYEQYF
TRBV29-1	CSTAIQGSTDTQYF
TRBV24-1	CATGEGLGAGTGELFF
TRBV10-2	CASSSPTGTYEQYF
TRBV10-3	CAISEPGRGNYEQYF
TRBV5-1	CASSTAFNDEGLFF
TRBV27	CASSSKREGDGYTF
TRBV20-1	CSARPRDGHGYTF
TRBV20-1	CSAMLISGQGRNGYTF
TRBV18	CASSRPGQGASIYNEQFF
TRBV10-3	CAITTDRNTEAFF
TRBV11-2	CASSPYLQGVEAFF
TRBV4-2	CASSQDFAIDREAFF
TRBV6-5	CASRRLGRNEQFF
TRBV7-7	CASSFGFREGETQYF
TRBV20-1	CSARGTAGTSGSSYEQYF
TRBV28	CASAGDLYQETQYF
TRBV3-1	CASSRGTSLMYEQYF
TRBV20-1	CSATLFRVSQETQYF
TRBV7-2	CASSSGTRIYTF
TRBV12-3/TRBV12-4	CASSLATGGGTGELFF
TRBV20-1	CSALPLGTGINQPQHF
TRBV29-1	CSVVLAGVYEQYF
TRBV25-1	CASSEYGQGTDTQYF
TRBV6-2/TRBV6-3	CASVAGPYNEQFF
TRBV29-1	CSPEGQLNTEAFF
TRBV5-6	CASSLAGLPSDTQYF
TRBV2	CASSEVNLAGTSSYEQYF
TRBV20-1	CSLPLTGGTYNSPLHF
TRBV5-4	CASSQGRAGSYEQYF
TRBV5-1	CASSFRGRGTEAFF
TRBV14	CASSQVQGGHEQYF
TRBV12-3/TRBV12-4	CASSRTGGAGGYTF
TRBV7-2	CASSLPDRARYNEQFF
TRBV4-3	CASSQDGRANTEAFF
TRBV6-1	CASSEGSPLHF
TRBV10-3	CAISGGGSNTEAFF
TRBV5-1	CASSLQGGYTGELFF
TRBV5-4	CASSLREGPKETQYF
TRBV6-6	CASSYATGRVGETQYF
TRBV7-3	CASSSTRVQYF
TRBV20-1	CSASPEDKGGTKQFF
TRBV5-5	CASSLTSGRASYEQYF
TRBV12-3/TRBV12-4	CASSSGTDYGYTF
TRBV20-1	CSVPGRGVGQYF
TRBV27	CASSLSFTQGWNTGELFF
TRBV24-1	CATSDLNYGYTF
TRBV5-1	CASSFGGEVVGTEAFF
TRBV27	CASSTLTGQTQETQYF
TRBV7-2	CASRTLGPADTQYF